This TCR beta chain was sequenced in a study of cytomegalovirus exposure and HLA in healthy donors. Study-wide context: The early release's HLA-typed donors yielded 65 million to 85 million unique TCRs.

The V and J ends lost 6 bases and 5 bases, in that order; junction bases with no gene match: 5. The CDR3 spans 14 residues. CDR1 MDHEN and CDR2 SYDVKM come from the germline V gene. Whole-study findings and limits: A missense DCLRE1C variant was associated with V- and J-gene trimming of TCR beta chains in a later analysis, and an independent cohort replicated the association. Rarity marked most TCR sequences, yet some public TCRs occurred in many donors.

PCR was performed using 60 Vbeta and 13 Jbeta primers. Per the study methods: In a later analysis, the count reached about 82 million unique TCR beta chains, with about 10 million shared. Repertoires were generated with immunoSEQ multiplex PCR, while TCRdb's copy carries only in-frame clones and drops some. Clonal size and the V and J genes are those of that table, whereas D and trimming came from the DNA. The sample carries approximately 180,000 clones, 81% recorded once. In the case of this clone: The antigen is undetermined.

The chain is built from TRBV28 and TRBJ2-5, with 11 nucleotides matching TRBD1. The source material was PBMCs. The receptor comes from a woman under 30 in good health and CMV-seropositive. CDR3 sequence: CASSRTGGIETQYF. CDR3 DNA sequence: TGTGCCAGCAGCCGGACAGGGGGCATCGAGACCCAGTACTTC.